The entry below describes one TCR beta chain. Its specificity is unknown. Looked up from germline, CDR1 is SGDLS and CDR2 is YYNGEE. The CDR3 consists of 14 residues. The V and J ends lost 0 bases and 8 bases, in that order; junction bases with no gene match: 6. The data were taken from a study of shared clonotypes between healthy human individuals. Study at large: The cohort comprised a couple of women and a few men. Their ages spanned 18 to 49 years.

Original processing methods: Without quality scores, immunoSEQ junctional reads could not be filtered like full-length reads. Sequencing used immunoSEQ multiplex PCR; TCRdb keeps in-frame clones, though not all of them. V, J and clone size reflect that table, while D and trimming were determined from the DNA. This sample yields 550,000 to 600,000 clones, of which around 80% are seen a single time; 12% belongs to the top ten. Study findings and constraints: Sharing of clonotypes among donors was expected to vary with sequencing depth. Blood alone was sampled, and tissue repertoires likely differ.

The chain recombines TRBV9 with TRBJ2-3; TRBD2 matches 7 bases. The TCR originated in a woman in her forties in good health. Some clones in this sample may be carry-over from other donors' samples. The specimen was PBMCs. CDR3: CASSVEGLLGTQYF. For the CDR3, the DNA is TGTGCCAGCAGCGTAGAGGGACTACTGGGTACGCAGTATTTT.